This entry lists 13 T cell receptor beta chains sequenced from one sample in a study of T cell responses to AZD1222 COVID-19 vaccine. Assay: immunoSEQ multiplex PCR; the TCRdb copy retains only in-frame clones and omits some. The sample includes some 70,000 clones, approximately 80% of them seen just once. The specimen comprised peripheral blood, sampled on day 0 of AZD1222 vaccination. The receptors come from an adult in good health.

Worth noting for this clone: The conserved closing phenylalanine or tryptophan is absent in this CDR3, likely reflecting a read error. The limits of the CDR3 on the DNA are not certain, so only TCRdb's listed CDR3 is given. V is TRBV9 and J is TRBJ1-1. Germline CDR1 SGDLS, CDR2 YYNGEE. From its first to its last residue, the CDR3 has 8 amino acids. The CDR3 spells CAIGGPRV.

The chain carries TRBV30 and TRBJ1-3; D remains ambiguous. V was shortened by 4 bases and J by 0 bases, with 7 bases between the two germline ends. This CDR3 spans 13 amino acids. From germline, CDR1 is GTSNPN and CDR2 SVGIG (reference sequence). The DNA for the CDR3 is TGTGCCTGGACAGGAAGCTCTGGAAACACCATATATTTT. This translates into CAWTGSSGNTIYF.

V and J are TRBV19 and TRBJ1-5; 11 bases line up with TRBD1. CDR1 is LNHDA and CDR2 is SQIVND in the germline V gene (reference sequence). The ends lost 6 bases at V and 7 bases at J; junction bases unmatched: 8. This CDR3 is 15 amino acids long. The CDR3 DNA sequence: TGTGCCAGTAGCAGCTGGGACAGGGGGTGGCAGCCCCAGCATTTT. Translated: CASSSWDRGWQPQHF. The whole variable domain, remainder taken from reference TRBV19 and TRBJ1-5, is DGGITQSPKYLFRKEGQNVTLSCEQNLNHDAMYWYRQDPGQGLRLIYYSQIVNDFQKGDIAEGYSVSREKKESFPLTVTSAQKNPTAFYLCASSSWDRGWQPQHFGDGTRLSIL.

This rearrangement joins TRBV4-3 to TRBJ2-3; no reliable D call. V was clipped by 1 base and J by 2 bases, with 10 bases between them. In germline, CDR1 is LGHNA, CDR2 YSLEER. This CDR3 spans 15 amino acids. The CDR3 sequence: CASSQGGRTTDTQYF. In DNA, the CDR3 is TGCGCCAGCAGCCAAGGGGGTAGGACCACAGATACGCAGTATTTT.

The J gene is TRBJ2-1, the V gene TRBV11-2, with D perhaps matching TRBD2 (5 bases). The germline gives CDR1 SGHAT, CDR2 FQNNGV. This CDR3 is built from 15 residues. Between the trimmed V and J ends, which lost 0 bases and 7 bases, there was a span of 13 bases. The CDR3 region is CASSLELDLRNEQFF. The CDR3 DNA reads TGTGCCAGCAGCTTAGAACTAGATTTGAGAAATGAGCAGTTCTTC.

The chain couples TRBV6-6 to TRBJ1-2, with 9 nucleotides matching TRBD1. The CDR3 length is 14 residues. Germline CDR1 MNHNY, CDR2 SVGAGI (reference sequence). Trimming removed 6 bases from V and 4 bases from J; junction bases left unmatched: 6. The CDR3 nucleotides read TGTGCCAGCAGCCCGGGACAGGGTACCTATGGCTACACCTTC. Translating gives CASSPGQGTYGYTF.

This chain connects TRBV10-3 to TRBJ1-2; a possible D gene is TRBD1 (6 bases). The ends were cut back, 6 bases at V and 3 bases at J, with 14 bases in the middle. This CDR3 is built from 14 residues. Germline assignment: CDR1 ENHRY and CDR2 SYGVKD. For the CDR3, the DNA is TGTGCCATCAGCGGACAGCTGGGCGACTATGGCTACACCTTC. Translation: CAISGQLGDYGYTF.

The chain is built from TRBV18 and TRBJ1-2; 12 bases map to TRBD1. The germline V gene has CDR1 KGHSH and CDR2 LQKENI. The CDR3 totals 13 residues. With 3 bases clipped from V and 8 bases from J, the junction kept 1 base outside the gene matches. CDR3 nucleotide sequence: TGTGCCAGCTCACCGGGGACAGGGGGCGGCTACACCTTC. It translates to CASSPGTGGGYTF.

This clone was detected only once. The chain is built from TRBV4-1 and TRBJ1-1; 9 nucleotides line up with TRBD1. This CDR3 contains 15 residues. CDR1 is MGHRA, CDR2 YSYEKL, per germline. After removal of 1 base from V and 3 bases from J, the junction contained 3 bases not matched to a gene. CDR3 in DNA: TGCGCCAGCAGCCAAGGACAGGGGGAAGACACTGAAGCTTTCTTT. This gives the protein CASSQGQGEDTEAFF.

The CDR3 here is CASTKLGTTNEKLFF. The CDR3 bases are TGTGCCAGCACCAAATTGGGTACAACTAATGAAAAACTGTTTTTT. The J gene is TRBJ1-4, the V gene TRBV21-1. TRBV21-1 is a pseudogene. The CDR3 sequence is 15 residues long.

J is TRBJ1-1 and V is TRBV6-5; 10 positions agree with TRBD1. Germline CDR1 is MNHEY and CDR2 is SVGAGI. Trimming at V came to 5 bases and at J to 3 bases, leaving 6 bases not matched to a gene. This CDR3 spans 15 amino acids. CDR3 amino acids: CASSPGQGVDTEAFF. In DNA form, the CDR3 reads TGTGCCAGCAGTCCCGGACAGGGGGTTGACACTGAAGCTTTCTTT.

The J gene is TRBJ1-4, the V gene TRBV7-8; possible D gene TRBD1, 5 bases. V shed 1 base and J shed 4 bases, with 10 bases lying between them. Per germline, CDR1 SGHVS and CDR2 FQNEAQ. The CDR3 has 15 amino acids. CDR3 DNA sequence: TGTGCCAGCAGCTTAGGGGGGGGTGTTAATGAAAAACTGTTTTTT. Translation: CASSLGGGVNEKLFF.

V is TRBV9 and J is TRBJ2-6; tentatively, D is TRBD1 (6 bases). The CDR3 covers 16 residues. V was shortened by 4 bases and J by 0 bases, with 11 bases between the two germline ends. Germline V gene lookup returns CDR1 SGDLS and CDR2 YYNGEE. The CDR3 reads CASSSRTDSGANVLTF. CDR3 in DNA: TGTGCCAGCAGCTCACGGACAGACTCTGGGGCCAACGTCCTGACTTTC. The entire variable domain, with the rest obtained from reference TRBV9 and TRBJ2-6, is as follows: DSGVTQTPKHLITATGQRVTLRCSPRSGDLSVYWYQQSLDQGLQFLIQYYNGEERAKGNILERFSAQQFPDLHSELNLSSLELGDSALYFCASSSRTDSGANVLTFGAGSRLTVL.